These 8 T cell receptor beta chains were sequenced from one sample in a study of blood T cell repertoires in COVID-19. Profiling relied on immunoSEQ multiplex PCR, and the TCRdb table lists in-frame clones only, not all of them. There are more than 150,000 clones in the sample; less than 90% occur only once, and around 6.1% lies in the top ten. Material for sequencing was peripheral blood. These receptors came from a woman aged 40 to 55 with acute or convalescent COVID-19.

This rearrangement joins TRBV3-1 (or the pseudogene TRBV3-2) to TRBJ2-3, with 11 bases matching TRBD2. The germline CDR1 and CDR2 sequences are LGHDT and YNNKEL (reference sequence). J was trimmed by 5 bases and V by 5 bases; bases with no gene match: 6. The CDR3 runs to 15 residues. DNA of the CDR3: TGTGCCAGCAGCTCCACTAGCGGGAGCCGAGATACGCAGTATTTT. Its protein is CASSSTSGSRDTQYF.

The gene calls are TRBV2 and TRBJ2-3; D is undetermined. CDR1 and CDR2 from the germline V gene are SNHLY and FYNNEI. The CDR3 is 14 residues long. V lost 3 bases and J lost 0, with 7 bases in between. Here the CDR3 DNA reads TGTGCCAGCAGTGACTGGGCTAGCACAGATACGCAGTATTTT. It translates to CASSDWASTDTQYF. The full variable domain, its missing parts supplied by reference TRBV2 and TRBJ2-3, is EPEVTQTPSHQVTQMGQEVILRCVPISNHLYFYWYRQILGQKVEFLVSFYNNEISEKSEIFDDQFSVERPDGSNFTLKIRSTKLEDSAMYFCASSDWASTDTQYFGPGTRLTVL.

V is TRBV18 and J is TRBJ2-7, with a weak D call TRBD1 (5 bases). Germline CDR1 and CDR2: KGHSH and LQKENI. This CDR3 is built from 13 residues. V lost 8 bases and J lost 6, with 17 bases in between. The CDR3 reads CASKQDAALEQYF. The CDR3 nucleotides read TGTGCCAGCAAACAGGACGCGGCCCTCGAGCAGTACTTC.

The chain recombines TRBV27 with TRBJ2-3; TRBD1 matches 7 bases. V was clipped by 7 bases and J by 6 bases; unmatched bases: 7. Germline CDR1 and CDR2: MNHEY and SMNVEV (reference sequence). This CDR3 has 13 amino acids. The CDR3 loop is CASKRGQQDTQYF. The CDR3, as DNA: TGTGCCAGCAAGAGGGGGCAACAGGATACGCAGTATTTT.

The chain couples TRBV28 to TRBJ2-1; D is possibly TRBD1 (6 bases). The CDR3 runs to 12 residues. Per the germline V gene, CDR1 is MDHEN and CDR2 is SYDVKM. Trimming took 6 bases from V and 7 from J, leaving 10 bases between them. CDR3 sequence: CASSHRVNEQFF. DNA of the CDR3: TGTGCCAGCAGCCACAGGGTTAATGAGCAGTTCTTC.

The gene calls are TRBV9 and TRBJ1-2; D is unresolved. Trimming cost V 4 bases and J 4 bases, with 8 bases left between them. The CDR3 contains 12 residues. The germline CDR1 and CDR2 sequences are SGDLS and YYNGEE. The CDR3 spells CASSRVPYGYTF. Here the CDR3 DNA reads TGTGCCAGCAGCAGAGTCCCCTATGGCTACACCTTC.

This sequence joins TRBV7-2 and TRBJ1-5; weak D call: TRBD1 (6 bases). V was cut by 8 bases and J by 1 base, with 15 bases left in between. The CDR3 runs 15 residues. Germline loops: CDR1 SGHTA, CDR2 FQGNSA. The CDR3 loop reads CASGPQGNSNQPQHF. Written as DNA, the CDR3 is TGTGCCAGCGGACCACAGGGAAACAGCAATCAGCCCCAGCATTTT.

This chain connects TRBV12-3 or TRBV12-4 to TRBJ1-2; D not certain. With 1 base removed from V and 5 bases from J, the gap between germline ends came to 5 bases. The CDR3 has 12 residues. CDR3 region: CASSLGQYGYTF. The CDR3 DNA is TGTGCCAGCAGTTTAGGGCAATATGGCTACACCTTC.